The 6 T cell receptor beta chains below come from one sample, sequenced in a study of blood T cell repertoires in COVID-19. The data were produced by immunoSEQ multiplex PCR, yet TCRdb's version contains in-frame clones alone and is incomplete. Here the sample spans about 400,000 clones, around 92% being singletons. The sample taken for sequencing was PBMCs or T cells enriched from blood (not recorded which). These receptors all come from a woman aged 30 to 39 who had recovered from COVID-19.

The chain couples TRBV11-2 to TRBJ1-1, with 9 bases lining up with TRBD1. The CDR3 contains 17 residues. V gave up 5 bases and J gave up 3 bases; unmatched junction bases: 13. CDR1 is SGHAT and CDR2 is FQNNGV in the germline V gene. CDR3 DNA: TGTGCCAGCAGCCCGGTTTCGACAGGGGGTCTTGACACTGAAGCTTTCTTT. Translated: CASSPVSTGGLDTEAFF. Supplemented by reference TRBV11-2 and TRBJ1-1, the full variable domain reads EAGVAQSPRYKIIEKRQSVAFWCNPISGHATLYWYQQILGQGPKLLIQFQNNGVVDDSQLPKDRFSAERLKGVDSTLKIQPAKLEDSAVYLCASSPVSTGGLDTEAFFGQGTRLTVV.

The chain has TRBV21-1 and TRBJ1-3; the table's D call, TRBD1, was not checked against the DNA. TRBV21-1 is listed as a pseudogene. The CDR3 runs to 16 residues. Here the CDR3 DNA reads TGTGCCAGCAGCAAAAATAATTCTAGGGGTCGGGACACCATATATTTT. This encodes CASSKNNSRGRDTIYF.

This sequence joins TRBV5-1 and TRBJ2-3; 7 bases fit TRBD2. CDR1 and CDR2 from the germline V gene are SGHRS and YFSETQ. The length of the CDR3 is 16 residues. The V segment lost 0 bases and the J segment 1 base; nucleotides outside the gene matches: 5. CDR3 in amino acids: CASSLEQRDCTDTQYF. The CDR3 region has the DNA TGCGCCAGCAGCTTGGAACAGCGGGACTGCACAGATACGCAGTATTTT. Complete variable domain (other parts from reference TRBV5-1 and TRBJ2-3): KAGVTQTPRYLIKTRGQQVTLSCSPISGHRSVSWYQQTPGQGLQFLFEYFSETQRNKGNFPGRFSGRQFSNSRSEMNVSTLELGDSALYLCASSLEQRDCTDTQYFGPGTRLTVL.

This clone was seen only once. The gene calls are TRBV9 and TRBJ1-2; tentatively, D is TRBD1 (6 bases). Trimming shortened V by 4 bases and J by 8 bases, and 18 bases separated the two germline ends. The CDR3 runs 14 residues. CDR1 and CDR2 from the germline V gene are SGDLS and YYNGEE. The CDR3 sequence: CASSPRLGGEGYTF. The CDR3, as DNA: TGTGCCAGCAGCCCTCGTTTAGGGGGTGAGGGCTACACCTTC.

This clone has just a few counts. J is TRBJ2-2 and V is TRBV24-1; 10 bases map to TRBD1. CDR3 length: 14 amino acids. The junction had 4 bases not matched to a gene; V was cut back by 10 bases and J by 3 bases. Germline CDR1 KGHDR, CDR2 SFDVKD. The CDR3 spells CATAGTGDTGELFF. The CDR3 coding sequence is TGTGCCACGGCCGGGACAGGGGACACCGGGGAGCTGTTTTTT.

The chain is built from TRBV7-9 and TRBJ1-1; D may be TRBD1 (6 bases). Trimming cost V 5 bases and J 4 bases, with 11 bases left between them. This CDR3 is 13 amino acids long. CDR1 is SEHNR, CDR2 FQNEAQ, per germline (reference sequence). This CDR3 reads CASSQTQGTEAFF. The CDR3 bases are TGTGCCAGCAGCCAAACACAGGGCACTGAAGCTTTCTTT.